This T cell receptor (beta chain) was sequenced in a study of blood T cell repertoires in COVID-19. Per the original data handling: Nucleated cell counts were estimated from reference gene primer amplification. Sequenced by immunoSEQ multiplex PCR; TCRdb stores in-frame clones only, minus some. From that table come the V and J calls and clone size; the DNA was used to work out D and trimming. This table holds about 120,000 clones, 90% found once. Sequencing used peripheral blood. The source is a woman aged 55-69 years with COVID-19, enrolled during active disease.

CDR3: CASSPQGGWGPDTQYF. For the CDR3, the DNA is TGTGCCAGCAGCCCACAGGGGGGGTGGGGTCCAGATACGCAGTATTTT. This chain joins TRBV7-2 and TRBJ2-3; tentative D call: TRBD1 (8 bases). V shed 5 bases and J shed 4 bases, with 19 bases lying between them. The CDR3 loop spans 16 amino acids. CDR1 is SGHTA, CDR2 FQGNSA, per germline. Full variable domain (outside the CDR3, taken from reference TRBV7-2 and TRBJ2-3): GAGVSQSPSNKVTEKGKDVELRCDPISGHTALYWYRQSLGQGLEFLIYFQGNSAPDKSGLPSDRFSAERTGGSVSTLTIQRTQQEDSAVYLCASSPQGGWGPDTQYFGPGTRLTVL.